The 9 T cell receptor beta chains reported below all come from one sample, sequenced in a study of T cell responses to AZD1222 COVID-19 vaccine. Sequenced by immunoSEQ multiplex PCR; TCRdb stores in-frame clones only, minus some. The sample records 160,000 or so clones, around nine tenths being singletons. The specimen was peripheral blood, collected 28 days after the second AZD1222 dose. These receptors all stem from an adult who received the AZD1222 COVID-19 vaccine.

The chain couples TRBV25-1 to TRBJ1-3; 8 bases agree with TRBD1. The CDR3 is made up of 17 amino acids. After removal of 4 bases from V and 0 bases from J, the junction contained 8 bases not matched to a gene. Germline V CDR1 and CDR2: MGHDK, SYGVNS. The CDR3 coding sequence is TGTGCCAGCAGTGCTGGACAGGGACGGACCTCTGGAAACACCATATATTTT. It codes for CASSAGQGRTSGNTIYF.

The CDR3 DNA reads TGCGCCAGCAGCCAAGACCACGCCGTTAATAATCCTGAAAAACTGTTTTTT. Protein: CASSQDHAVNNPEKLFF. J is TRBJ1-4 and V is TRBV4-1, with unresolved D. There are 17 residues in the CDR3. Germline values: CDR1 MGHRA, CDR2 YSYEKL. V dropped 0 bases and J dropped 7 bases, with 18 bases sitting between them.

Written as DNA, the CDR3 is TGCGCCAGCAGCTCCGGGGAGGGGAACGAAAAACTGTTTTTT. It encodes CASSSGEGNEKLFF. This chain connects TRBV5-1 to TRBJ1-4; a possible D gene is TRBD1 (5 bases). Trimming took off 3 bases at V and 8 bases at J, with 14 bases between the two ends. Germline CDR1 SGHRS, CDR2 YFSETQ. This CDR3 spans 14 amino acids.

The chain employs TRBV4-2 and TRBJ1-2; 9 positions match TRBD1. Germline trimming cut 1 base from V and 4 bases from J; bases unmatched to any gene: 7. Germline V gene lookup returns CDR1 LGHNA and CDR2 YNFKEQ. CDR3 length equals 16 residues. In nucleotides, the CDR3 is TGTGCCAGCAGCCAAGCGGGGACAGGGAGTATCTATGGCTACACCTTC. This sequence encodes CASSQAGTGSIYGYTF.

As concerns this clone: In the same sample, other DNA sequences code for this CDR3. The chain links TRBV3-1 (or the pseudogene TRBV3-2) to TRBJ1-2; no definite D call. Deletions cut 1 base from V and 1 base from J, with 7 bases between. The germline V gene encodes CDR1 LGHDT and CDR2 YNNKEL (reference sequence). This CDR3 has 14 amino acids. CDR3 in amino acids: CASSQAVRNYGYTF. CDR3 sequence (DNA): TGTGCCAGCAGCCAAGCTGTCCGTAACTATGGCTACACCTTC.

This clone was detected a few times. The chain couples TRBV7-9 to TRBJ2-5, with a possible D match to TRBD1 (5 bases). Trimming removed 2 bases from V and 5 bases from J, with 12 bases in between. The CDR3 covers 14 residues. Germline loops: CDR1 SEHNR, CDR2 FQNEAQ (reference sequence). The CDR3 DNA is TGTGCCAGCAGCTTACAGGGTCGGGCGGAGACCCAGTACTTC. Protein: CASSLQGRAETQYF.

The chain is built from TRBV10-2 and TRBJ2-1; maybe TRBD2 (6 bases). This CDR3 has 12 residues. The V gene's germline CDR1 is WSHSY and CDR2 SAAADI. Trimming left V 6 bases short and J 7 bases short, with 10 bases between. The CDR3 nucleotides read TGCGCCAGCAGGAGGACTAATAATGAGCAGTTCTTC. Translating it yields CASRRTNNEQFF.

The chain has TRBV19 and TRBJ1-5; D unclear. V gave up 7 bases and J gave up 0 bases, with 10 bases separating them. Germline V gene lookup returns CDR1 LNHDA and CDR2 SQIVND (reference sequence). The CDR3 sequence is 14 residues long. The CDR3 loop is CASKTTNSNQPQHF. The CDR3 DNA reads TGTGCCAGTAAGACCACCAATAGCAATCAGCCCCAGCATTTT.

CDR3 amino acids: CASSHGTSYDYEQYF. The CDR3 region has the DNA TGTGCCAGCAGCCACGGGACTAGCTACGACTACGAGCAGTACTTC. The V and J genes are TRBV4-2 and TRBJ2-7; 9 positions match TRBD2. This CDR3 is built from 15 residues. With V trimmed by 3 bases and J by 3 bases, 6 bases remained unmatched. CDR1 is LGHNA, CDR2 YNFKEQ, per germline.